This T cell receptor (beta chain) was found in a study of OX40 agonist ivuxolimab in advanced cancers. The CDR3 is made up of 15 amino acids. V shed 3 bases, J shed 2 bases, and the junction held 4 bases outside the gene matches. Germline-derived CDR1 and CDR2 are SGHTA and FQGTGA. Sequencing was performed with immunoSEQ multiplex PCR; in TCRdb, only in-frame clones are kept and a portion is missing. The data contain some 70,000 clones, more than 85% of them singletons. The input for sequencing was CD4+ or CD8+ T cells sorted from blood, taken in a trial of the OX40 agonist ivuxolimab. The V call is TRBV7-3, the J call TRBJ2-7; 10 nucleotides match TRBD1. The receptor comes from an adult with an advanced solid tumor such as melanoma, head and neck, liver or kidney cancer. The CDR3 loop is CASSLGQGIAYEQYF. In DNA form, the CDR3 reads TGTGCCAGCAGCTTGGGACAGGGGATTGCCTACGAGCAGTACTTC.